A single T cell receptor beta chain is shown here with its context. The antigen is unknown. Germline V gene sequence: CDR1 SGHAT, CDR2 FQNNGV. V was pared by 2 bases and J by 2 bases, with 6 bases of the junction left unmatched. The CDR3 covers 16 residues. PCR primers comprised 60 Vbeta and 13 Jbeta primers. Sequencing was performed with immunoSEQ multiplex PCR; in TCRdb, only in-frame clones are kept and a portion is missing. The listing contains about 110,000 clones. These data originate in a study of cytomegalovirus exposure and HLA in healthy donors. Across the study: Earlier, some 180 million T cells were analyzed, and over 95 million unique TCR beta sequences were found among them. General study points: Sequencing depth roughly uniform across donors was assumed in presence/absence analyses. A classifier reportedly called cytomegalovirus status with high sensitivity and specificity. Later analysis found that TCR beta chains associated with HLA were more clonally expanded than other, equally common chains.

Specimen: PBMCs. This clonotype was sampled from a middle-aged man in good health and CMV-seropositive. The J gene is TRBJ2-1, the V gene TRBV11-2, with 7 bases identical to TRBD2. The CDR3 is CASSLLQAGAYNEQFF. CDR3 in DNA: TGTGCCAGCAGCTTACTCCAGGCGGGGGCCTACAATGAGCAGTTCTTC.